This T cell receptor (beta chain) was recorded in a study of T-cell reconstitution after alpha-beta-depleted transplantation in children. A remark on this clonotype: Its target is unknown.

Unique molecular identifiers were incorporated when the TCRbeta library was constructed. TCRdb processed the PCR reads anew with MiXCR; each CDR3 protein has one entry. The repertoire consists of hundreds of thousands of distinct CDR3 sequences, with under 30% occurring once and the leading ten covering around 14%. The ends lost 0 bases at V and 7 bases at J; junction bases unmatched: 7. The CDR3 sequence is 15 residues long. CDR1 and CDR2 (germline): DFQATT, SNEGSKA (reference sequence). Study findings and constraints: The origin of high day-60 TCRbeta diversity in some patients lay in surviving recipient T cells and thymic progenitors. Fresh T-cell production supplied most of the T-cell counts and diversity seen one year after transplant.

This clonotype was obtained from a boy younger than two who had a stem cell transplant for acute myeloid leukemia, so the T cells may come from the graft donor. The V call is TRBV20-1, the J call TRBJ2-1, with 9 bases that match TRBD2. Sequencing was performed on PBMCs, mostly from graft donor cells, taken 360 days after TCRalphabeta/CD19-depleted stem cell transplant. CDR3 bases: TGCAGTGCTAGAGATAAGGTGGCGGGGGGGAATGAGCAGTTCTTC. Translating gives CSARDKVAGGNEQFF.